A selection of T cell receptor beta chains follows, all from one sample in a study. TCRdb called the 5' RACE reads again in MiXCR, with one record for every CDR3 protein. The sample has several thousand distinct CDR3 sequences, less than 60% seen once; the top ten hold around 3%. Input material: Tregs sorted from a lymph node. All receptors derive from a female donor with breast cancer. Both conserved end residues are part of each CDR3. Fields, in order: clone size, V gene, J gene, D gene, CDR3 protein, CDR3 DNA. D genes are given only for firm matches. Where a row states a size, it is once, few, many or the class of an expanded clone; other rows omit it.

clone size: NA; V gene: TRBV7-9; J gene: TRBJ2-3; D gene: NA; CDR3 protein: CASSPPLLDTQYF; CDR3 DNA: TGTGCCAGCAGCCCTCCTCTATTAGATACGCAGTATTTT
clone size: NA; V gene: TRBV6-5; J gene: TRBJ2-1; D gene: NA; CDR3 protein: CASAGYNEQFF; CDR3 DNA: TGTGCCAGCGCCGGATACAATGAGCAGTTCTTC
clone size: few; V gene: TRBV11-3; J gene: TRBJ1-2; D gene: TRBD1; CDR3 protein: CASSSEEQGAWDGYTF; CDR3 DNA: TGTGCCAGCAGCTCAGAAGAACAGGGGGCTTGGGATGGCTACACCTTC
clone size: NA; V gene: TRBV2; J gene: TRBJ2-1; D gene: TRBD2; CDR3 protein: CASSELASGKLASSYNEQFF; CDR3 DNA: TGTGCCAGCAGTGAACTCGCTAGCGGGAAATTAGCGAGCTCCTACAATGAGCAGTTCTTC
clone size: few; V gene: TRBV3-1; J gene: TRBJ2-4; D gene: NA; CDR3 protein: CASSQGATFGPYF; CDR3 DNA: TGTGCCAGCAGCCAAGGAGCGACCTTCGGACCGTACTTC
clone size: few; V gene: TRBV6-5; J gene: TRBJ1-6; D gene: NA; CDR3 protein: CASSYAQGRDNSPLHF; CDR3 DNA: TGTGCCAGCAGTTACGCCCAAGGACGAGATAATTCACCCCTCCACTTT
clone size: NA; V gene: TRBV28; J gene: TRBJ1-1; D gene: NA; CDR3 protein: CASSLVQANTEAFF; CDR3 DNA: TGTGCCAGCAGTTTGGTTCAAGCGAACACCGAAGCTTTCTTT
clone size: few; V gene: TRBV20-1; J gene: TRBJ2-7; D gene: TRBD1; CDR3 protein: CSARDYVGRGWEQYF; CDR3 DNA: TGCAGTGCTAGAGACTATGTCGGCAGGGGGTGGGAGCAGTACTTC
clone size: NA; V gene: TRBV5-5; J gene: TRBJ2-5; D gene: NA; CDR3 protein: CASSWNPWETQYF; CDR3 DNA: TGTGCCAGCAGTTGGAACCCCTGGGAGACCCAGTACTTC
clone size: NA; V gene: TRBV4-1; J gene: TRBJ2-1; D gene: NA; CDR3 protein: CASSQATAYNEQFF; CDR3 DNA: TGCGCCAGCAGCCAAGCCACAGCCTACAATGAGCAGTTCTTC
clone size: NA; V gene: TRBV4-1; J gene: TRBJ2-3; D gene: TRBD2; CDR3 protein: CASSRLGTSGEVGTDTQYF; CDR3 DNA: TGCGCCAGCAGCCGCCTGGGGACTAGCGGGGAGGTTGGCACAGATACGCAGTATTTT
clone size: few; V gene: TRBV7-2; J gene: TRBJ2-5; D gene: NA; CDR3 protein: CASSLVNEETQYF; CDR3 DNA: TGTGCCAGCAGCTTAGTTAACGAGGAGACCCAGTACTTC
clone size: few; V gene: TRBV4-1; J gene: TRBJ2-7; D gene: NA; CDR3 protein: CASSQARLQGDEQYF; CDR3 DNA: TGCGCCAGCAGCCAAGCAAGGCTTCAGGGCGACGAGCAGTACTTC
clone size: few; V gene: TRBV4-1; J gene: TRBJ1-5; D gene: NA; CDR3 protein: CASSLTEGDQPQHF; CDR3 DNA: TGCGCCAGCAGCCTTACAGAGGGAGATCAGCCCCAGCATTTT
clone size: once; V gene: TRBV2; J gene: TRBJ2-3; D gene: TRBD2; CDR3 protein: CASRGPTSGRRADTQYF; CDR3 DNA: TGTGCCAGCAGGGGGCCTACTAGCGGCAGGAGGGCAGATACGCAGTATTTT
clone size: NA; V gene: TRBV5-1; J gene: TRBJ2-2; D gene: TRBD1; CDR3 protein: CASSGTETTGELFF; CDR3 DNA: TGCGCCAGCAGTGGGACAGAGACAACCGGGGAGCTGTTTTTT
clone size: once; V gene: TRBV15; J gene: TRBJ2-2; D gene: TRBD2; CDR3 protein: CATSRTRLAEELFF; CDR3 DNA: TGTGCCACCAGCAGAACAAGACTAGCGGAGGAGCTGTTTTTT
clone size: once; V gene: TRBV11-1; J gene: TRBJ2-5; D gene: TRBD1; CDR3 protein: CASSFTRGLETQYF; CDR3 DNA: TGTGCCAGCAGCTTCACCAGGGGGCTGGAGACCCAGTACTTC
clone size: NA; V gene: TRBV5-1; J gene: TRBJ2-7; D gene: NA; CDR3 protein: CASSSMGGTGSYEQYF; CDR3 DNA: TGCGCCAGCAGCTCCATGGGGGGGACAGGCTCTTACGAGCAGTACTTC
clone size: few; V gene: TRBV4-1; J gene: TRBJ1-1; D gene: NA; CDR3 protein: CASSQVPGGSRGDTEAFF; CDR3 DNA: TGCGCCAGCAGCCAAGTTCCCGGGGGCTCCCGGGGGGACACTGAAGCTTTCTTT
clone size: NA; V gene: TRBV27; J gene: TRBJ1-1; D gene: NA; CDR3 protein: CASSSGRMNTEAFF; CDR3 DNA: TGTGCCAGCAGTTCGGGACGAATGAACACTGAAGCTTTCTTT
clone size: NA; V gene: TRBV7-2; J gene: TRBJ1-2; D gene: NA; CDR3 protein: CASSTDTSYGYTF; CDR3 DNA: TGTGCCAGCAGCACGGACACATCCTATGGCTACACCTTC
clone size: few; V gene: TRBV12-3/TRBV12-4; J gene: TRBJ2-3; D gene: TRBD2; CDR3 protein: CASSTSGGPDTQYF; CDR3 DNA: TGTGCCAGCAGCACTAGCGGGGGCCCAGATACGCAGTATTTT
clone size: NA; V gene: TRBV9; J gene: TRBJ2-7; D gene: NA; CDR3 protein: CASSLLARGEQYF; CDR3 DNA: TGTGCCAGCAGCTTATTAGCTCGTGGCGAGCAGTACTTC
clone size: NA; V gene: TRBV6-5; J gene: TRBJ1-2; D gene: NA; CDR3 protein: CASSPRDGYAF; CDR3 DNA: TGTGCCAGCAGCCCCCGGGACGGCTACGCCTTC
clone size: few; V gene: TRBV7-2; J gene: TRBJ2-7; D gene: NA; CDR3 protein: CASSLDRDHEQYF; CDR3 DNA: TGTGCCAGCAGCTTAGACAGGGATCACGAGCAGTACTTC
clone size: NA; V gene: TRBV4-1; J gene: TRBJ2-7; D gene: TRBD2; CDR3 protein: CASSQVMAGGTFHEQYF; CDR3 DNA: TGCGCCAGCAGCCAAGTTATGGCGGGAGGTACCTTCCACGAGCAGTACTTC
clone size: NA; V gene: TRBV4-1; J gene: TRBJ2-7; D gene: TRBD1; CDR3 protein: CASSQAGQGPYEQYF; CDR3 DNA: TGCGCCAGCAGCCAGGCAGGACAGGGGCCCTACGAGCAGTACTTC
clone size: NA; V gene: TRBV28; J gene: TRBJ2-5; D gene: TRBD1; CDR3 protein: CASSLGQGIQETQYF; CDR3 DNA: TGTGCCAGCAGCCTGGGACAGGGGATCCAAGAGACCCAGTACTTC
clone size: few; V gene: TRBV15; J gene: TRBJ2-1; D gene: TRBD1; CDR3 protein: CATSRLRDSSYNEQFF; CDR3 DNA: TGTGCCACCAGCAGACTCCGGGACAGCTCCTACAATGAGCAGTTCTTC
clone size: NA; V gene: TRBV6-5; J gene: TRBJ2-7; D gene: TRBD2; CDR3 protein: CASSYQGEGSYEQYF; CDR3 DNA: TGTGCCAGCAGTTACCAAGGGGAGGGCTCCTACGAGCAGTACTTC
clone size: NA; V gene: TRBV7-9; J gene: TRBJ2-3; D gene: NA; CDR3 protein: CASSLGGTDTQYF; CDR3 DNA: TGTGCCAGCAGCTTAGGAGGCACAGATACGCAGTATTTT
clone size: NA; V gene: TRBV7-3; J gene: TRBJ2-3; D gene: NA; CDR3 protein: CASSLTSDGDTQYF; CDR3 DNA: TGTGCCAGCAGCCTGACCAGCGACGGAGATACGCAGTATTTT
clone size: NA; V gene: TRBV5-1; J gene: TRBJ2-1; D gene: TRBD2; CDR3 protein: CASSLAGNSYNEQFF; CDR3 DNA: TGCGCCAGCAGCTTAGCGGGGAACTCCTACAATGAGCAGTTCTTC
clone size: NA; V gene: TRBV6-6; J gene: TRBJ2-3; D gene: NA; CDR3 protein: CASTYNTDTQYF; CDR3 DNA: TGTGCCAGCACTTATAACACAGATACGCAGTATTTT
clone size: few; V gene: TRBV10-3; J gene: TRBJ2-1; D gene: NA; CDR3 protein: CAISGTEMGDNEQFF; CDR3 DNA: TGTGCCATCAGTGGGACGGAGATGGGAGACAATGAGCAGTTCTTC
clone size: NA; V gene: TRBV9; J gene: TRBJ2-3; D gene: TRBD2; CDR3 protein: CASSVTSGSEVDTQYF; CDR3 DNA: TGTGCCAGCAGCGTGACTAGCGGGAGCGAGGTAGATACGCAGTATTTT
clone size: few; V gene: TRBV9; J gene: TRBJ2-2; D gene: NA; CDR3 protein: CASSVFAGVNTGELFF; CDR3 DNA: TGTGCCAGCAGCGTGTTTGCCGGGGTCAACACCGGGGAGCTGTTTTTT
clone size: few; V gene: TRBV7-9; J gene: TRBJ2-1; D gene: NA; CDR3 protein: CASSYTMTNEQFF; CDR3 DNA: TGTGCCAGCAGCTATACAATGACCAATGAGCAGTTCTTC
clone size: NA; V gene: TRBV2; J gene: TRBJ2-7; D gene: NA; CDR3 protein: CASSKIVRDHSYEQYF; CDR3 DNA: TGTGCCAGCAGTAAAATTGTGCGGGACCACTCCTACGAGCAGTACTTC
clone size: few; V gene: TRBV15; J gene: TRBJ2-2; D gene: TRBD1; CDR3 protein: CATSRDWGDRGPENTGELFF; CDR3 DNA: TGTGCCACCAGCAGAGATTGGGGGGACAGGGGGCCAGAAAACACCGGGGAGCTGTTTTTT
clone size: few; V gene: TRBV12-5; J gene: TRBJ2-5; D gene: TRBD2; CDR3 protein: CASGLPRGLAGGLETQYF; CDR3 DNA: TGTGCTAGTGGTTTGCCCAGGGGACTAGCGGGGGGGCTCGAGACCCAGTACTTC
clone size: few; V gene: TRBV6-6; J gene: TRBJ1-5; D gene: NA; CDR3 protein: CASSYSRSNQPQHF; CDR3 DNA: TGTGCCAGCAGTTACTCTCGCAGTAATCAGCCCCAGCATTTT
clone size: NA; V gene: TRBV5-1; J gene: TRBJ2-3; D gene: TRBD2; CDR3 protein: CASTGGGADTQYF; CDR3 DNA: TGCGCCAGCACCGGGGGGGGTGCAGATACGCAGTATTTT
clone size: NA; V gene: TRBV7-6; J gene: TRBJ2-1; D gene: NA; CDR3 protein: CASSPAVRDNEQFF; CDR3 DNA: TGTGCCAGCAGCCCCGCGGTGCGAGACAATGAGCAGTTCTTC
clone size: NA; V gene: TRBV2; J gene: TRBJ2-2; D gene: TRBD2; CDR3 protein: CASSGTSGGLNTGELFF; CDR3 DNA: TGTGCCAGCAGTGGGACTAGCGGGGGCCTCAACACCGGGGAGCTGTTTTTT
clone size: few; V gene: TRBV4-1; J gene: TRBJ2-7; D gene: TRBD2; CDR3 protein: CASSQGPSGAYEQYF; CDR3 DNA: TGCGCCAGCAGCCAAGGTCCTAGCGGAGCCTACGAGCAGTACTTC
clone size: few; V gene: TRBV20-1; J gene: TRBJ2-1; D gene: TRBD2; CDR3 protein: CSASPTSGRASSYNEQFF; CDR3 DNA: TGCAGTGCTAGTCCGACTAGCGGGAGGGCTAGCTCCTACAATGAGCAGTTCTTC
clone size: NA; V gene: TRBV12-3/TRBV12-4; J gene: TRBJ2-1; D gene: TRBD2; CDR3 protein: CASSTGLAGSGEQFF; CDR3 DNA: TGTGCCAGCAGTACGGGACTAGCGGGAAGTGGTGAGCAGTTCTTC
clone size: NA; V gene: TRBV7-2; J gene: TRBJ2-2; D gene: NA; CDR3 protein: CASSLFGAPNTGELFF; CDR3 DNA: TGTGCCAGCAGCTTATTCGGGGCTCCGAACACCGGGGAGCTGTTTTTT
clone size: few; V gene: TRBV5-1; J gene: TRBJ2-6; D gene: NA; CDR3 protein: CASSSGAGLNSGANVLTF; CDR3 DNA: TGCGCCAGCAGCTCAGGCGCTGGCCTCAACTCTGGGGCCAACGTCCTGACTTTC
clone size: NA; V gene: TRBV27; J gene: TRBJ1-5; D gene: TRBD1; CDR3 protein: CASSTGTGGVQPQHF; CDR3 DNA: TGTGCCAGCAGTACCGGGACAGGGGGAGTTCAGCCCCAGCATTTT